This T cell receptor beta chain was sequenced for a study of blood T cells in healthy people across ages. Study-wide findings and caveats: Relative to aged donors, long-lived donors carried more naive CD4+ cells and displayed higher diversity.

Of note for this clonotype: Antigen unknown.

Primers used in a second PCR of roughly 6 to 11 cycles were a sample-barcoded 5' primer and a J-beta primer mix. TCRdb re-called the 5' RACE reads with MiXCR, one entry per CDR3 protein. The sample yields about 280,000 distinct CDR3 sequences, 25% to 30% seen once. The people who gave samples were healthy Caucasians from Russia, aged roughly 6 to 95. It was 8 to 10 milliliters of peripheral blood that were drawn from each donor. This receptor was taken from a woman aged 70-85 years in good health. Sequenced input: blood.

The CDR3 loop is CASSLQVTYRGSVAYNEQFF. CDR3 DNA sequence: TGTGCCAGCAGCTTACAAGTAACTTACCGGGGGAGTGTAGCCTACAATGAGCAGTTCTTC. The chain links TRBV7-3 to TRBJ2-1; D perhaps matches TRBD2 (6 bases). The length of the CDR3 is 20 residues. Germline values: CDR1 SGHTA, CDR2 FQGTGA. The V end was cut by 2 bases, the J end by 2 bases, with 25 bases between. Complete variable domain (other parts from reference TRBV7-3 and TRBJ2-1): GAGVSQTPSNKVTEKGKYVELRCDPISGHTALYWYRQSLGQGPEFLIYFQGTGAADDSGLPNDRFFAVRPEGSVSTLKIQRTERGDSAVYLCASSLQVTYRGSVAYNEQFFGPGTRLTVL.